A selection of T cell receptor beta chains follows, all from one sample in a study of T cells in Graves' hyperthyroidism and ophthalmopathy. Using its own MiXCR run on the multiplex PCR reads, TCRdb lists one record per CDR3 protein. Of approximately 590,000 distinct CDR3 sequences listed, about 15% are singletons. Sequencing was performed on blood. Receptor source: a woman aged 25 to 39 with Graves' hyperthyroidism. Both conserved end residues are part of each CDR3. The D gene is left open where the match is weak. Rows may omit the clone size; those that give it use once, few, many or a size class.

clone_size	cdr3_length	v_call	j_call	d_call	cdr3_nt	cdr3_aa
few	19	TRBV4-3	TRBJ2-4	.	TGCGCCAGCAGCCAAGATGTCGGCCGGGGGTTACTAGCCAAAAACATTCAGTACTTC	CASSQDVGRGLLAKNIQYF
many	14	TRBV7-2	TRBJ1-1	.	TGTGCCAGCAGCTTAGGACTGATGAACACTGAAGCTTTCTTT	CASSLGLMNTEAFF
many	14	TRBV7-2	TRBJ2-1	.	TGTGCCAGCAGCTTAGCCAAGGGGATCAATGAGCAGTTCTTC	CASSLAKGINEQFF
many	13	TRBV20-1	TRBJ1-1	.	TGCAGTGCTAGAGGGGGTGGGGGCACTGAAGCTTTCTTT	CSARGGGGTEAFF
few	14	TRBV6-1	TRBJ2-7	.	TGTGCCAGCAGGTTTACTGGCGGGGAATACGAGCAGTACTTC	CASRFTGGEYEQYF
many	13	TRBV5-6	TRBJ2-2	.	TGTGCCAGCAGCCCCGAATGGACCGGGGAGCTGTTTTTT	CASSPEWTGELFF
many	14	TRBV3-1	TRBJ2-7	.	TGTGCCAGCAGCCAAGACAGGGGTTTACACGAGCAGTACTTC	CASSQDRGLHEQYF
many	14	TRBV5-1	TRBJ2-7	.	TGCGCCAGCAGCTTAGGCTGGCAGACGGGCGAGCAGTACTTC	CASSLGWQTGEQYF
.	17	TRBV2	TRBJ2-2	TRBD2	TGTGCCAGCACCGGACTAGCGGGAGCCTTAAACACCGGGGAGCTGTTTTTT	CASTGLAGALNTGELFF
many	16	TRBV5-6	TRBJ2-3	.	TGTGCCAGCAGGGACGCGGGAAGACCCGCCGGAGATACGCAGTATTTT	CASRDAGRPAGDTQYF
many	13	TRBV18	TRBJ2-2	.	TGTGCCAGCTCAGCAACAGACACCGGGGAGCTGTTTTTT	CASSATDTGELFF